These 20 T cell receptor beta chains were sequenced from one sample in a study of T cells after yellow fever vaccination. TCRdb reanalysed the 5' RACE reads using MiXCR and keeps one entry per CDR3 protein. The repertoire includes a few hundred thousand distinct CDR3 sequences, roughly 7% of them detected once, and 15% to 20% sits in the top ten. The material was PBMCs, obtained roughly 47 days after the first yellow fever vaccination. The source of these receptors is a man aged 18-30 years who received the YFV17D yellow fever vaccine.

The V call is TRBV19, the J call TRBJ1-1; D is undetermined. V was shortened by 0 bases and J by 0 bases, with 17 bases between the two germline ends. CDR3 length: 18 amino acids. The germline gives CDR1 LNHDA, CDR2 SQIVND (reference sequence). In DNA form, the CDR3 reads TGTGCCAGTAGTATAGAAAGAAGAGTGAAACATATGAACACTGAAGCTTTCTTT. This gives the protein CASSIERRVKHMNTEAFF. Full variable domain (outside the CDR3, taken from reference TRBV19 and TRBJ1-1): DGGITQSPKYLFRKEGQNVTLSCEQNLNHDAMYWYRQDPGQGLRLIYYSQIVNDFQKGDIAEGYSVSREKKESFPLTVTSAQKNPTAFYLCASSIERRVKHMNTEAFFGQGTRLTVV.

V usage is TRBV12-3 or TRBV12-4 and J usage is TRBJ1-6; 8 nucleotides match TRBD1. This CDR3 region has 14 residues. V lost 6 bases to trimming and J lost 8 bases; unmatched junction nucleotides: 6. The CDR3 loop is CASRIGQGHSPLHF. In nucleotides, the CDR3 is TGTGCCAGCAGAATAGGACAGGGTCATTCACCCCTCCACTTT.

This clonotype was observed a few times. The gene calls are TRBV7-6 and TRBJ1-2; D uncertain. Germline CDR1 SGHVS, CDR2 FNYEAQ. The CDR3 runs 15 residues. V dropped 5 bases and J dropped 6 bases, with 19 bases sitting between them. The CDR3 DNA reads as TGTGCCAGCAGCGCCGCAGTCTCCGGGATGGATGGCTACACCTTC. Its translation: CASSAAVSGMDGYTF.

This rearrangement joins TRBV5-5 to TRBJ1-5, with 7 bases lining up with TRBD1. This CDR3 contains 15 residues. In germline, CDR1 is SGHKS, CDR2 YYEKEE (reference sequence). With 0 bases clipped from V and 5 bases from J, the junction kept 5 bases outside the gene matches. CDR3 protein: CASSLEQGGYQPQHF. The CDR3 DNA is TGTGCCAGCAGCTTGGAGCAGGGGGGATATCAGCCCCAGCATTTT.

This clonotype turned up a few times. The rearrangement uses TRBV7-9 and TRBJ1-1; TRBD1 is a possible D gene (5 bases). Germline CDR1 is SEHNR and CDR2 is FQNEAQ (reference sequence). The V end lost 2 bases, the J end lost 8 bases, and 15 bases lay between the germline ends. The CDR3 spans 14 residues. The CDR3 nucleotides are TGTGCCAGCAGCTTAACAGATAGTGACAGCGAAGCTTTCTTT. Translated: CASSLTDSDSEAFF.

The CDR3 loop reads CSARELAGGISTDTQYF. CDR3 DNA: TGCAGTGCTAGAGAACTAGCGGGGGGCATAAGCACAGATACGCAGTATTTT. The chain links TRBV20-1 to TRBJ2-3; 12 bases are shared with TRBD2. CDR3 length: 17 amino acids. V lost 0 bases and J lost 0; bases outside the gene matches: 4. Looked up from germline, CDR1 is DFQATT and CDR2 is SNEGSKA (reference sequence).

The rearrangement links TRBV6-1 to TRBJ2-2; 7 bases align to TRBD1. Trimming took 6 bases from V and 4 from J; bases not matched to a gene: 5. Germline V gene lookup returns CDR1 MNHNS and CDR2 SASEGT. CDR3 length: 14 amino acids. CDR3 coding DNA: TGTGCCAGCAGGACCCCAGGGGGCACCGGGGAGCTGTTTTTT. Amino acids: CASRTPGGTGELFF.

The rearrangement joins TRBV10-3 to TRBJ2-1, with D maybe TRBD1 (6 bases). The ends were cut back, 3 bases at V and 5 bases at J, with 11 bases in the middle. Germline CDR1 reads ENHRY; CDR2 reads SYGVKD. CDR3 length: 14 residues. The CDR3 here is CAISDPGDNNEQFF. DNA for the CDR3: TGTGCCATCAGTGATCCAGGGGACAACAATGAGCAGTTCTTC.

The genes are TRBV20-1 and TRBJ2-3, with a weak D call TRBD1 (5 bases). This CDR3 is built from 16 residues. Germline CDR1 reads DFQATT; CDR2 reads SNEGSKA (reference sequence). Trimming cost V 3 bases and J 3 bases, with 19 bases left between them. In DNA form, the CDR3 reads TGCAGTGCTAGCCCTCCCAGCTGGGGCCGGACAGATACGCAGTATTTT. It is translated as CSASPPSWGRTDTQYF.

This clonotype has more than one count but fewer than ten. The chain is built from TRBV4-1 and TRBJ2-3; D ambiguous. Germline CDR1 reads MGHRA; CDR2 reads YSYEKL. V was shortened by 5 bases and J by 4 bases, with 16 bases between the two germline ends. The CDR3 has 15 amino acids. CDR3 DNA sequence: TGCGCCAGCAGCTCTCGGTTAAGAGGAGCAGATACGCAGTATTTT. Translation gives CASSSRLRGADTQYF.

The gene calls are TRBV7-2 and TRBJ2-7; TRBD1 might be the D (5 bases). Germline loops: CDR1 SGHTA, CDR2 FQGNSA. The CDR3 extends over 14 amino acids. Between the trimmed V and J ends, which lost 5 bases and 2 bases, there was a span of 13 bases. The CDR3 nucleotides are TGTGCCAGCAGCCAAAATCAGGGCCCCTACGAGCAGTACGTC. As protein: CASSQNQGPYEQYV.

J is TRBJ1-6 and V is TRBV4-1; D is undetermined. The CDR3 extends over 15 amino acids. Looked up from germline, CDR1 is MGHRA and CDR2 is YSYEKL. V was clipped by 0 bases and J by 10 bases, with 13 bases between them. In DNA form, the CDR3 reads TGCGCCAGCAGCCAAGATCCCCGGGCAAGCTCACCCCTCCACTTT. Translation gives CASSQDPRASSPLHF.

This CDR3 reads CASSSQTGATYEQYF. DNA for the CDR3: TGTGCCAGCAGCTCGCAGACAGGGGCAACCTACGAGCAGTACTTC. The chain uses TRBV7-2 and TRBJ2-7, with TRBD1 matching 8 bases. The CDR3 has 15 amino acids. The J segment lost 2 bases and the V segment lost 4 bases, leaving 7 bases of the junction unmatched. Germline V CDR1 and CDR2: SGHTA, FQGNSA.

The rearrangement joins TRBV29-1 to TRBJ1-2, with no clear D. The CDR3 totals 14 residues. The V gene's germline CDR1 is SQVTM and CDR2 ANQGSEA. The ends were cut back, 2 bases at V and 8 bases at J, with 18 bases in the middle. The DNA for the CDR3 is TGCAGCGTTGAATTAAATTCAATATTGTCCGGCTACACCTTC. Translation: CSVELNSILSGYTF.

The chain recombines TRBV20-1 with TRBJ2-1; 14 positions match TRBD2. This CDR3 is 18 amino acids long. CDR1 DFQATT and CDR2 SNEGSKA come from the germline V gene (reference sequence). V lost 5 bases and J lost 0; bases outside the gene matches: 9. This CDR3 is CSARRLAGGRSSYNEQFF. The CDR3, as DNA: TGCAGTGCTCGCCGACTAGCGGGGGGGCGCAGCTCCTACAATGAGCAGTTCTTC.

This clonotype was counted only a few times. CDR3 in amino acids: CAWKGQNTYEQYF. The CDR3 DNA reads TGTGCCTGGAAGGGGCAAAACACCTACGAGCAGTACTTC. This rearrangement joins TRBV30 to TRBJ2-7; possible D gene TRBD1, 5 bases. The CDR3 is 13 amino acids. The germline V and J ends were trimmed by 4 bases and 2 bases, with 12 bases remaining between them. Per germline, CDR1 GTSNPN and CDR2 SVGIG (reference sequence).

This rearrangement joins TRBV12-3 or TRBV12-4 to TRBJ1-1; TRBD1 might be the D (6 bases). The CDR3 is 10 residues long. Trimming took off 5 bases at V and 11 bases at J, with 9 bases between the two ends. The DNA of the CDR3 is TGTGCCAGCAGTCAAGACAGGGCTTTCTTT. Its protein is CASSQDRAFF.

The genes are TRBV5-1 and TRBJ2-2; 7 nucleotides match TRBD1. The CDR3 contains 16 residues. V lost 4 bases to trimming and J lost 1 base; unmatched junction nucleotides: 7. CDR1 SGHRS and CDR2 YFSETQ come from the germline V gene. As DNA, the CDR3 is TGCGCCAGCAGCCAGACAGGGCGTGGGAACACCGGGGAGCTGTTTTTT. This sequence encodes CASSQTGRGNTGELFF.

This clonotype has only one observation. It may be a read error: a sequence one base away is much more abundant. CDR3 sequence reads: CASSLWGSQETQSF. The CDR3, as DNA: TGTGCCAGCAGCTTATGGGGCAGCCAAGAGACCCAGTCCTTC. The chain combines TRBV7-6 with TRBJ2-5; possible D gene TRBD1, 5 bases. Germline V lookup: CDR1 SGHVS, CDR2 FNYEAQ. The CDR3 covers 14 residues.

The rearrangement uses TRBV5-1 and TRBJ2-5; TRBD2 matches at 8 bases. This CDR3 has 13 amino acids. J gave up 4 bases and V 5 bases, and 4 bases lay outside the gene matches. Looked up from germline, CDR1 is SGHRS and CDR2 is YFSETQ. This chain's CDR3 is CASSSGVTETQYF. The CDR3 bases are TGCGCCAGCAGTAGCGGGGTTACAGAGACCCAGTACTTC. The variable domain in full, completed from reference TRBV5-1 and TRBJ2-5, reads KAGVTQTPRYLIKTRGQQVTLSCSPISGHRSVSWYQQTPGQGLQFLFEYFSETQRNKGNFPGRFSGRQFSNSRSEMNVSTLELGDSALYLCASSSGVTETQYFGPGTRLLVL.